These 21 T cell receptor beta chains were all obtained from the same sample, sequenced in a study of blood T cell repertoires in COVID-19. Using immunoSEQ multiplex PCR, the repertoire was profiled, and TCRdb retains in-frame clones only, with some absent. The sample has 200,000 or so clones; roughly 81% are singletons. Sequencing was done on a sample of peripheral blood. Every receptor here comes from a woman of 80 years or more with COVID-19, enrolled during active disease.

The V gene is TRBV29-1, the J gene TRBJ1-1, with D perhaps matching TRBD1 (5 bases). The V end lost 8 bases, the J end lost 3 bases, and 13 bases lay between the germline ends. CDR1 and CDR2 (germline): SQVTM, ANQGSEA. The CDR3 runs to 12 residues. The DNA of the CDR3 is TGCAGCTCGCGGGGGGGGGACACTGAAGCTTTCTTT. Encoded protein: CSSRGGDTEAFF.

The J gene is TRBJ2-3, the V gene TRBV10-3; 9 positions agree with TRBD2. The CDR3 length is 16 residues. CDR1 and CDR2 (germline): ENHRY, SYGVKD. The V and J ends lost 2 bases and 9 bases, in that order; junction bases with no gene match: 12. CDR3 DNA sequence: TGTGCCATCAGTGAGAATAGCGGGAGTTCCCATATCACGCAGTATTTT. Protein product: CAISENSGSSHITQYF.

The rearrangement joins TRBV4-3 to TRBJ1-2, with a tentative D call TRBD1 (5 bases). V lost 0 bases to trimming and J lost 14 bases, with 19 bases between them. Germline CDR1 reads LGHNA; CDR2 reads YSLEER. The CDR3 spans 14 residues. CDR3 loop: CASSQDGGADLRTF. DNA for the CDR3: TGCGCCAGCAGCCAAGACGGTGGGGCGGACCTAAGGACCTTC.

V gene TRBV28 combines with J gene TRBJ2-7; D not resolved. CDR3 size: 13 residues. Germline loops: CDR1 MDHEN, CDR2 SYDVKM. Trimming removed 4 bases from V and 2 bases from J, with 9 bases in between. CDR3 sequence (DNA): TGTGCCAGCAGTTCGACAAACCCCTACGAGCAGTACTTC. Translating it yields CASSSTNPYEQYF.

The J gene is TRBJ2-7, the V gene TRBV5-1; D may be TRBD2 (6 bases). The CDR3 spans 17 residues. CDR1 and CDR2 from the germline V gene are SGHRS and YFSETQ. With 0 bases removed from V and 5 bases from J, the gap between germline ends came to 21 bases. The CDR3 region is CASSLAGRTANSDEQYF. Written as DNA, the CDR3 is TGCGCCAGCAGCTTGGCGGGGAGGACGGCTAATTCCGACGAGCAGTACTTC.

The chain uses TRBV11-3 and TRBJ2-7; D is unresolved. V lost 1 base and J lost 5, with 6 bases in between. Germline V gene data show CDR1 as SGHNT and CDR2 as YENEEA. The CDR3 loop spans 12 amino acids. CDR3 bases: TGTGCCAGCAGCTTAGGGGCCCACGAGCAGTACTTC. This gives the protein CASSLGAHEQYF.

This clone was counted only a few times. The genes are TRBV5-1 and TRBJ2-7, with 12 bases identical to TRBD2. Per the germline V gene, CDR1 is SGHRS and CDR2 is YFSETQ. The CDR3 runs 16 residues. V gave up 4 bases and J gave up 4 bases; unmatched junction bases: 9. CDR3 region: CASSAASGRAGYEQYF. CDR3 DNA sequence: TGCGCCAGCAGCGCGGCTAGCGGGAGGGCCGGTTACGAGCAGTACTTC.

The CDR3: CASSLSPGLQETQYF. The CDR3 DNA sequence: TGTGCCAGCAGCCTTAGTCCGGGACTGCAAGAGACCCAGTACTTC. The J gene is TRBJ2-5, the V gene TRBV5-4; a possible D gene is TRBD2 (6 bases). The CDR3 sequence is 15 residues long. The ends were cut back, 4 bases at V and 2 bases at J, with 15 bases in the middle. CDR1 is SGHNT, CDR2 YYREEE, per germline (reference sequence). The whole variable domain, remainder taken from reference TRBV5-4 and TRBJ2-5, is ETGVTQSPTHLIKTRGQQVTLRCSSQSGHNTVSWYQQALGQGPQFIFQYYREEENGRGNFPPRFSGLQFPNYSSELNVNALELDDSALYLCASSLSPGLQETQYFGPGTRLLVL.

This chain joins TRBV3-1 (or the pseudogene TRBV3-2) and TRBJ2-1; 14 nucleotides align to TRBD2. Germline V lookup: CDR1 LGHDT, CDR2 YNNKEL (reference sequence). The ends lost 4 bases at V and 6 bases at J; junction bases unmatched: 5. The CDR3 contains 16 residues. CDR3 sequence reads: CASSRPGLAGVNEQFF. The CDR3 coding sequence is TGTGCCAGCAGCCGCCCGGGACTAGCGGGAGTCAATGAGCAGTTCTTC.

The CDR3 region has the DNA TGCAGTCCCAGGGGGAGAGAGCAGTACTTC. It codes for CSPRGREQYF. The V and J genes are TRBV20-1 and TRBJ2-7; 7 nucleotides agree with TRBD1. After removal of 8 bases from V and 7 bases from J, the junction contained 5 bases not matched to a gene. The germline gives CDR1 DFQATT, CDR2 SNEGSKA (reference sequence). The CDR3 has 10 amino acids.

The chain is built from TRBV28 and TRBJ2-7, with D hard to call. Germline V lookup: CDR1 MDHEN, CDR2 SYDVKM. Trimming removed 6 bases from V and 6 bases from J, with 12 bases in between. The CDR3 covers 12 residues. This CDR3 is CASSPPYREQYF. The CDR3 coding sequence is TGTGCCAGCAGCCCGCCCTATCGCGAGCAGTACTTC.

The rearrangement uses TRBV29-1 and TRBJ1-1; TRBD1 aligns across 9 bases. Losses at the gene ends were 3 bases for V and 1 base for J; bases not matched to a gene: 0. The CDR3 loop spans 13 amino acids. Germline V lookup: CDR1 SQVTM, CDR2 ANQGSEA. CDR3 sequence (DNA): TGCAGCGTTGAGACAGGGGGGAACACTGAAGCTTTCTTT. Its translation: CSVETGGNTEAFF.

The chain is built from TRBV27 and TRBJ1-6; 7 positions match TRBD1. The trim removed 7 bases at V and 7 bases at J, leaving 7 bases unmatched. The germline V gene has CDR1 MNHEY and CDR2 SMNVEV (reference sequence). The CDR3 has 14 residues. The chain's CDR3 is CASTLQGQNSPLHF. The CDR3 DNA reads as TGTGCCAGCACCCTACAGGGGCAGAATTCACCCCTCCACTTT.

The chain recombines TRBV18 with TRBJ1-1; TRBD1 is a possible D gene (6 bases). Between the trimmed V and J ends, which lost 6 bases and 3 bases, there was a span of 20 bases. The germline V gene encodes CDR1 KGHSH and CDR2 LQKENI. The CDR3 runs 16 residues. The CDR3 DNA reads as TGTGCCAGCTCGGTTACAGGGACGCATCCGGACACTGAAGCTTTCTTT. Its protein product is CASSVTGTHPDTEAFF.

The chain is built from TRBV21-1 and TRBJ2-3; TRBD2 reflects the table's D call only, with no check against the DNA. TRBV21-1 is noted as a pseudogene. This CDR3 is built from 19 residues. CDR3 bases: TGTGCCAGCAGCGGCTTTGGGACTAGCGGGGGTACACACACAGATACGCAGTATTTT. Translated: CASSGFGTSGGTHTDTQYF.

For the CDR3, the DNA is TGTGCCAGCAGTTATGGGGGGGACGGATATGGCTACACCTTC. The encoded protein is CASSYGGDGYGYTF. The rearrangement links TRBV6-6 to TRBJ1-2; D may be TRBD1 (5 bases). Germline CDR1 reads MNHNY; CDR2 reads SVGAGI (reference sequence). V lost 3 bases to trimming and J lost 5 bases, with 13 bases between them. This CDR3 is 14 amino acids long.

The CDR3 DNA reads TGTGCCATCAGTGAGTCAACCGGGTACAATGAGCAGTTCTTC. Its protein product is CAISESTGYNEQFF. The rearrangement links TRBV10-3 to TRBJ2-1; D is undetermined. V lost 0 bases, J lost 4 bases, and 7 bases lay in between. This CDR3 has 14 residues. Germline V lookup: CDR1 ENHRY, CDR2 SYGVKD.

CDR3 DNA sequence: TGTGCCAGCAGCGTAGGACTAGTTTCCTACAATGAGCAGTTCTTC. The encoded protein is CASSVGLVSYNEQFF. The chain uses TRBV9 and TRBJ2-1; a possible D gene is TRBD2 (6 bases). Deletions cut 0 bases from V and 1 base from J, with 8 bases between. The CDR3 has 15 amino acids. Germline V CDR1 and CDR2: SGDLS, YYNGEE.

The J gene is TRBJ1-4, the V gene TRBV4-1; perhaps TRBD1 as D (5 bases). This CDR3 has 17 amino acids. V lost 0 bases and J 1 base, leaving 12 bases between the germline ends. Looked up from germline, CDR1 is MGHRA and CDR2 is YSYEKL. The CDR3 DNA is TGCGCCAGCAGCCAAGATACGAGGGGACTAACTAATGAAAAACTGTTTTTT. Its translation: CASSQDTRGLTNEKLFF.

The V and J genes are TRBV10-3 and TRBJ1-5, with D possibly matching TRBD1 (6 bases). Trimming cost V 2 bases and J 6 bases, with 11 bases left between them. The CDR3 has 14 amino acids. The germline gives CDR1 ENHRY, CDR2 SYGVKD. CDR3 DNA sequence: TGTGCCATCAGTGAGCGACAGGTTTCTCAGCCCCAGCATTTT. Translated: CAISERQVSQPQHF.

The chain combines TRBV6-2 or TRBV6-3 with TRBJ2-6, with D hard to call. V was cut by 5 bases and J by 2 bases, with 7 bases left in between. The CDR3 sequence is 14 residues long. Germline values: CDR1 MNHEY, CDR2 SVGEGT. The CDR3 sequence is CASSESPGANVLTF. Here the CDR3 DNA reads TGTGCCAGCAGTGAGTCTCCTGGGGCCAACGTCCTGACTTTC.